This T cell receptor beta chain came from a study of shared clonotypes between healthy human individuals. Overall study results and limits: Sampling was confined to blood; repertoires within tissues likely differ.

Germline CDR1 is ENHRY and CDR2 is SYGVKD. V was cut by 6 bases and J by 1 base, with 12 bases left in between. The CDR3 runs to 14 residues. Investigators spread the genomic DNA of each subset evenly over several immunoSEQ plates. The repertoire was sequenced with immunoSEQ multiplex PCR; TCRdb's copy has only in-frame clones and lacks some. The sample gives hundreds of thousands of clones, approximately 80% of which show up once; around 12% is in the top ten. This clone was seen a few times. Its specificity is unknown. The TCR comes from a woman in her 40s in good health. Some clones in this sample may be carry-over from other donors' samples. The chain employs TRBV10-3 and TRBJ1-1, with D possibly matching TRBD1 (6 bases). Input material: PBMCs. Written as DNA, the CDR3 is TGTGCCATCAGCCAGACAGGAGCGAACACTGAAGCTTTCTTT. It is translated as CAISQTGANTEAFF.